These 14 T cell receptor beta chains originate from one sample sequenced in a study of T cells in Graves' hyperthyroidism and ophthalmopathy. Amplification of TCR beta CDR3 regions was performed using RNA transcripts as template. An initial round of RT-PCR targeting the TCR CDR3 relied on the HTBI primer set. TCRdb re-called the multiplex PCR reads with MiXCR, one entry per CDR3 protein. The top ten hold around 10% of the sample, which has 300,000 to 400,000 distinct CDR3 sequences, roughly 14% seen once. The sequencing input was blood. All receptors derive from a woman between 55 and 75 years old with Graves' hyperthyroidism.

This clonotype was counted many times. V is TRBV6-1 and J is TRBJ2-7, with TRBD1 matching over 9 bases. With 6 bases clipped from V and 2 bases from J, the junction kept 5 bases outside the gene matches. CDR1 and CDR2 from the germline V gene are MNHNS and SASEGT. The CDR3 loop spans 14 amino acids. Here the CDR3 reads CASSRTGVAYEQYF. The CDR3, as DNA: TGTGCCAGCAGCCGGACAGGGGTTGCCTACGAGCAGTACTTC.

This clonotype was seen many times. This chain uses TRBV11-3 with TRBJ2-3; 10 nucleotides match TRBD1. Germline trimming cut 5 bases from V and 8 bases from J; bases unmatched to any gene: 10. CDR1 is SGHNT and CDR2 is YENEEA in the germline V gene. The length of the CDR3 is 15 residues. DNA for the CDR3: TGTGCCAGCAGCGCACCGGGACAGGGGACGGGTACGCAGTATTTT. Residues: CASSAPGQGTGTQYF.

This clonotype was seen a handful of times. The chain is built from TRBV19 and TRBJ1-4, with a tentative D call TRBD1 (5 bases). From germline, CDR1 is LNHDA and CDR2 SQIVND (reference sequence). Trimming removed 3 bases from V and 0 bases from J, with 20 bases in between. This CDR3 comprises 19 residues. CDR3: CASSIGRGTERATNEKLFF. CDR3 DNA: TGTGCCAGTAGTATCGGCCGAGGGACCGAGAGGGCAACTAATGAAAAACTGTTTTTT. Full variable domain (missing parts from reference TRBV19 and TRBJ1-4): DGGITQSPKYLFRKEGQNVTLSCEQNLNHDAMYWYRQDPGQGLRLIYYSQIVNDFQKGDIAEGYSVSREKKESFPLTVTSAQKNPTAFYLCASSIGRGTERATNEKLFFGSGTQLSVL.

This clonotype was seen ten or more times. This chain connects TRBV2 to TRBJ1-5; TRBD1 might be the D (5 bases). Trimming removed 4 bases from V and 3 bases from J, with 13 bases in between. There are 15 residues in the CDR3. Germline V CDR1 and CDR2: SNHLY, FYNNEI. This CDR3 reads CASSVGGGDNQPQHF. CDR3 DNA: TGTGCCAGCAGTGTAGGAGGAGGGGACAATCAGCCCCAGCATTTT.

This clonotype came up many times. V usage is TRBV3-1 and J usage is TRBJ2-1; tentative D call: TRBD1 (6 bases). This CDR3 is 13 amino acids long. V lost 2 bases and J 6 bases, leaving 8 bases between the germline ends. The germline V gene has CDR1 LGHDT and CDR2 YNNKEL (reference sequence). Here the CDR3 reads CASSQYRVNEQFF. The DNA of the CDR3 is TGTGCCAGCAGCCAATACAGGGTCAATGAGCAGTTCTTC.

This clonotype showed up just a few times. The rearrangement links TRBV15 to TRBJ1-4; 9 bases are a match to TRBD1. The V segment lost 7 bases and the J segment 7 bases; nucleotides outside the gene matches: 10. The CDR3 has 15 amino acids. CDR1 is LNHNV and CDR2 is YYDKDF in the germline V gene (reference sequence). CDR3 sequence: CATINDRGYGEKLFF. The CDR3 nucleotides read TGTGCCACCATCAACGACAGGGGGTATGGTGAAAAACTGTTTTTT.

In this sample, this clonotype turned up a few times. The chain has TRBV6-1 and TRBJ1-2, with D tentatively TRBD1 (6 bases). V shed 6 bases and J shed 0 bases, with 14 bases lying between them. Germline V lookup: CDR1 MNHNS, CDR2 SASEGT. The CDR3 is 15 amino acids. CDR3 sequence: CASRNPRTANYGYTF. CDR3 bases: TGTGCCAGCAGAAACCCGAGGACAGCTAACTATGGCTACACCTTC.

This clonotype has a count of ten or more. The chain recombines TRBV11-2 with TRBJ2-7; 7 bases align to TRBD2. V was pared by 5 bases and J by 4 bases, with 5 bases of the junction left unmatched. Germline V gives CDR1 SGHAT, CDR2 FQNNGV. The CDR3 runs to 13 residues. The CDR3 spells CASSLGGMYEQYF. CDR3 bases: TGTGCCAGCAGCCTGGGAGGGATGTACGAGCAGTACTTC. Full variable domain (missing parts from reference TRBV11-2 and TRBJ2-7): EAGVAQSPRYKIIEKRQSVAFWCNPISGHATLYWYQQILGQGPKLLIQFQNNGVVDDSQLPKDRFSAERLKGVDSTLKIQPAKLEDSAVYLCASSLGGMYEQYFGPGTRLTVT.

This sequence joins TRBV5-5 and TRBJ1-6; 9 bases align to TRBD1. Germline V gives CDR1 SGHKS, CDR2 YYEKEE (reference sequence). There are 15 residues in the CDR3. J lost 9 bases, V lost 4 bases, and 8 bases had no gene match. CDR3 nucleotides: TGTGCCAGCAGCATTATCCGGGACAGGGTTTCACCCCTCCACTTT. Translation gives CASSIIRDRVSPLHF.

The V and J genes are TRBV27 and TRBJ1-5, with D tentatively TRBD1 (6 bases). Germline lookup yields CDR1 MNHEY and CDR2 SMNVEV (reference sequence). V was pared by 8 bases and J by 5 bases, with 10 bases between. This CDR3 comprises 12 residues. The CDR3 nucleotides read TGTGCCAGCTCAAAGGGGGATCAGCCCCAGCATTTT. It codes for CASSKGDQPQHF.

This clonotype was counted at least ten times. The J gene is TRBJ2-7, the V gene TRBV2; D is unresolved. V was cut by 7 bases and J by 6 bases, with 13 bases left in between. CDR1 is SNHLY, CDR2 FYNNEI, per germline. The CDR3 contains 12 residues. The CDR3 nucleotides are TGTGCCAGCAAGGAAGAAAGAGGCGAGCAGTACTTC. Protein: CASKEERGEQYF.

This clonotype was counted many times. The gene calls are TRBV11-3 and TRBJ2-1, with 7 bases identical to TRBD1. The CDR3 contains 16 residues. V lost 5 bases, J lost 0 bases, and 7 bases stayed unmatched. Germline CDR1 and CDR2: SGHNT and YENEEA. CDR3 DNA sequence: TGTGCCAGCAGCCCACAGACAGGGAGCTCCTACAATGAGCAGTTCTTC. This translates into CASSPQTGSSYNEQFF.

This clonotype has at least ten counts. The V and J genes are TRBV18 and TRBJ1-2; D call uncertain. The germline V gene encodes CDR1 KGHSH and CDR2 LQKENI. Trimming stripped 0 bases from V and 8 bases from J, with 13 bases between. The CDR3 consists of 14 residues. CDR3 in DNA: TGTGCCAGCTCACCACCGCCGAGGGATAGCGGCTACACCTTC. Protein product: CASSPPPRDSGYTF. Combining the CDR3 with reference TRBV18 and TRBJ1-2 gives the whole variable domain NAGVMQNPRHLVRRRGQEARLRCSPMKGHSHVYWYRQLPEEGLKFMVYLQKENIIDESGMPKERFSAEFPKEGPSILRIQQVVRGDSAAYFCASSPPPRDSGYTFGSGTRLTVV.

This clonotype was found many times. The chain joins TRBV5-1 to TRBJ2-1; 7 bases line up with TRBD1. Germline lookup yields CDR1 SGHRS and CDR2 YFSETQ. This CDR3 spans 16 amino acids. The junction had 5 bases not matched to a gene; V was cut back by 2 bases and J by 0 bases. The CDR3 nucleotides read TGCGCCAGCAGCTTTTCGGGACAGAGCTCCTACAATGAGCAGTTCTTC. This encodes CASSFSGQSSYNEQFF.